The text below deals with one T cell receptor (beta chain). The same CDR3 arises from other DNA sequences in this sample as well. The sample originates from a study of blood T cell repertoires in COVID-19. Profiling relied on immunoSEQ multiplex PCR, and the TCRdb table lists in-frame clones only, not all of them. The sample consists of roughly 250,000 clones, around 86% of them appearing once. The CDR3 spans 13 residues. CDR1 is MNHEY and CDR2 is SVGAGI in the germline V gene. Deletions cut 0 bases from V and 4 bases from J, with 6 bases between. V gene TRBV6-5 combines with J gene TRBJ1-1; D uncertain. The material sequenced was peripheral blood. The source is a man in his forties or fifties who had recovered from COVID-19. The CDR3 sequence: CASSYSTGTEAFF. CDR3 coding DNA: TGTGCCAGCAGTTACTCTACGGGCACTGAAGCTTTCTTT.